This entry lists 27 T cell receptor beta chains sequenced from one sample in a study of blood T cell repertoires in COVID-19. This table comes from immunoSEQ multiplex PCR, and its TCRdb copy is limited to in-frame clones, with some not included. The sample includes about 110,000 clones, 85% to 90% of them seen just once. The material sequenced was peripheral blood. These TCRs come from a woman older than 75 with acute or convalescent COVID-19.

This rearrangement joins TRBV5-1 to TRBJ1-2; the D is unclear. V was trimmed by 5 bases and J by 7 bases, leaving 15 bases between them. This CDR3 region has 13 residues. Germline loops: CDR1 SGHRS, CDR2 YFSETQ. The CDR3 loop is CASRTPSGAGYTF. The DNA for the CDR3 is TGCGCCAGCAGAACCCCTAGTGGCGCTGGCTACACCTTC.

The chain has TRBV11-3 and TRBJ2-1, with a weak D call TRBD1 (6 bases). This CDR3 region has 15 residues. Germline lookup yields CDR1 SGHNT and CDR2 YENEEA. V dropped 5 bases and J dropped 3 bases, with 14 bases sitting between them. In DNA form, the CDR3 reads TGTGCCAGCAGCCGACCCCAGGACAGCTACAATGAGCAGTTCTTC. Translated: CASSRPQDSYNEQFF.

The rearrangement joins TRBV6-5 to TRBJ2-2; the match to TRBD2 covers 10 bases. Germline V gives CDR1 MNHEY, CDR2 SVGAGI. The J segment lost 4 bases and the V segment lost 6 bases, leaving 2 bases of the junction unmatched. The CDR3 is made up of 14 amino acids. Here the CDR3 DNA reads TGTGCCAGCAGCGAGCGGGGGGGCACCGGGGAGCTGTTTTTT. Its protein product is CASSERGGTGELFF.

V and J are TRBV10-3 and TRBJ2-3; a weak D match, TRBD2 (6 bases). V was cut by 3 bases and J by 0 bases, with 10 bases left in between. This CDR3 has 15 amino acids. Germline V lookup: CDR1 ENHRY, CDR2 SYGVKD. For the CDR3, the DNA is TGTGCCATCAGTGAAACCGGGACTAGCACAGATACGCAGTATTTT. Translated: CAISETGTSTDTQYF.

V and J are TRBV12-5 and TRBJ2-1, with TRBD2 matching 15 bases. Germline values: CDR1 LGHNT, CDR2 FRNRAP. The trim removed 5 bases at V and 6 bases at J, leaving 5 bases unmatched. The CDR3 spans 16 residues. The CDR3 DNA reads TGTGCTAGTGGTGGGAGGGGACTAGCGGGGGGCAATGAGCAGTTCTTC. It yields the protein CASGGRGLAGGNEQFF.

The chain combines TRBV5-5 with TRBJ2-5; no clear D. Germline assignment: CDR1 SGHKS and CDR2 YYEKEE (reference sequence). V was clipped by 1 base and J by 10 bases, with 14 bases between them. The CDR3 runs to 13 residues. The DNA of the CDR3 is TGTGCCAGCAGCTTGCCGGTCCTAGATCACCAGTACTTC. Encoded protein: CASSLPVLDHQYF.

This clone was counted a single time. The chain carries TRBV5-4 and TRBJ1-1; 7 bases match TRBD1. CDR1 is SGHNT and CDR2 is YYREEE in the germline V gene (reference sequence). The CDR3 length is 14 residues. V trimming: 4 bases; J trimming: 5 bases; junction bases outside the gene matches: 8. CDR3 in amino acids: CASSHPTGWTEAFF. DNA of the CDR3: TGTGCCAGCAGCCATCCGACAGGGTGGACTGAAGCTTTCTTT.

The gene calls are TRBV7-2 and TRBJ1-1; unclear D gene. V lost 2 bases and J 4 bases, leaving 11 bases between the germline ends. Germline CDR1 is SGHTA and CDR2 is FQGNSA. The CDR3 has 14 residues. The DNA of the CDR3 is TGTGCCAGCAGCTTATTTCAGACGGGCACTGAAGCTTTCTTT. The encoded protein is CASSLFQTGTEAFF.

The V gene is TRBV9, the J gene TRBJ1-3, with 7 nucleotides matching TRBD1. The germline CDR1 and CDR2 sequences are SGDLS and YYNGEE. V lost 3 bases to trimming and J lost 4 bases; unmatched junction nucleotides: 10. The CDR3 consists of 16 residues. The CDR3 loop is CASSDNDRALGNTIYF. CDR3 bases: TGTGCCAGCAGCGACAATGACAGGGCATTGGGAAACACCATATATTTT.

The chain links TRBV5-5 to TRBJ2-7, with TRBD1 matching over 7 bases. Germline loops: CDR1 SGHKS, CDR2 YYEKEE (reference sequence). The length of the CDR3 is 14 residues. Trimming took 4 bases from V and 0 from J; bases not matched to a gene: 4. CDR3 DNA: TGTGCCAGCAGCCCGGACAGGCCCTCCTACGAGCAGTACTTC. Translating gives CASSPDRPSYEQYF.

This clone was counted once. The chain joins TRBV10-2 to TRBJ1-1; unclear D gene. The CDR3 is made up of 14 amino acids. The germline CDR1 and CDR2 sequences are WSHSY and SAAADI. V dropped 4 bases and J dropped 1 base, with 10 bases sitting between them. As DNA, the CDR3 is TGCGCCAGCAGTGGGAGGACGGAGAACACTGAAGCTTTCTTT. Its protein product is CASSGRTENTEAFF.

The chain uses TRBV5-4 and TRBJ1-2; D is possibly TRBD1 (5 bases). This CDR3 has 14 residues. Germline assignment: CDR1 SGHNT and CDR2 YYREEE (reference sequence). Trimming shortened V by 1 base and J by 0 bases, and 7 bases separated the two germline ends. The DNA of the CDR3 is TGTGCCAGCAGCTTGCAGGGTCCTAACTATGGCTACACCTTC. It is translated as CASSLQGPNYGYTF. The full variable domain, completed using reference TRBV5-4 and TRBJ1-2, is ETGVTQSPTHLIKTRGQQVTLRCSSQSGHNTVSWYQQALGQGPQFIFQYYREEENGRGNFPPRFSGLQFPNYSSELNVNALELDDSALYLCASSLQGPNYGYTFGSGTRLTVV.

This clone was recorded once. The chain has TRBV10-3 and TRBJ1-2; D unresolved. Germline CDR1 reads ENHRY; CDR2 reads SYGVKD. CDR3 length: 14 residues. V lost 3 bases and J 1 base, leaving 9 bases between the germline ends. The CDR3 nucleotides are TGTGCCATCAGTGATGGCAGATATAACTATGGCTACACCTTC. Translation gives CAISDGRYNYGYTF.

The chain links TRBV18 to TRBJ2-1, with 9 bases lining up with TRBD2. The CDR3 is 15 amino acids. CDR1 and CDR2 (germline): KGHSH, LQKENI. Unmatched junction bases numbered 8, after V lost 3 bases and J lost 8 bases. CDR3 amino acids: CASSPSGGPLDEQFF. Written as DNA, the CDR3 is TGTGCCAGCTCACCTAGCGGGGGCCCTCTGGATGAGCAGTTCTTC.

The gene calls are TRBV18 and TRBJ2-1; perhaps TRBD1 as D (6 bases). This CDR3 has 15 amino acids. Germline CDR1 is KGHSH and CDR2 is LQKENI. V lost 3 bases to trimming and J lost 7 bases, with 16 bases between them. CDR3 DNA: TGTGCCAGCTCACCGAAAATGGACAGTTCTAATGAGCAGTTCTTC. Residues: CASSPKMDSSNEQFF.

The CDR3 region is CASSIRADDLNTEAFF. CDR3 nucleotides: TGTGCCAGCAGTATCAGGGCGGATGATCTGAACACTGAAGCTTTCTTT. V is TRBV6-6 and J is TRBJ1-1; a weak D match, TRBD1 (5 bases). The CDR3 contains 16 residues. The V gene lost 5 bases and the J gene lost 0 bases, with 16 bases spanning the gap. CDR1 MNHNY and CDR2 SVGAGI come from the germline V gene (reference sequence).

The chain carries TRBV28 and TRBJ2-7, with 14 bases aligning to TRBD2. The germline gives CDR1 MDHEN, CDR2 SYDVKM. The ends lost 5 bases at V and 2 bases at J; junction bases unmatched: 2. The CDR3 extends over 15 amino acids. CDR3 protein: CASSGTSGGTYEQYF. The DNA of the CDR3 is TGTGCCAGCAGTGGGACTAGCGGGGGAACCTACGAGCAGTACTTC.

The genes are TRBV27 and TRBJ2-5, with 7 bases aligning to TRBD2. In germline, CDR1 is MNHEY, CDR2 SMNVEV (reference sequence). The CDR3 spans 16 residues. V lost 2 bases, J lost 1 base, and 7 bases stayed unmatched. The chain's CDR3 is CASSLTPLAGQETQYF. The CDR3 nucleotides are TGTGCCAGCAGTTTAACCCCTTTAGCGGGCCAAGAGACCCAGTACTTC.

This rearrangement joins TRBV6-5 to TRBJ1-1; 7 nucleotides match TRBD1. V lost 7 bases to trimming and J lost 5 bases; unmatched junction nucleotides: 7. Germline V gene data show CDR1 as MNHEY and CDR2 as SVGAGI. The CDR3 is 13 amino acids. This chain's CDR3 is CASKHGQVTEAFF. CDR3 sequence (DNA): TGTGCCAGCAAGCACGGACAGGTTACTGAAGCTTTCTTT.

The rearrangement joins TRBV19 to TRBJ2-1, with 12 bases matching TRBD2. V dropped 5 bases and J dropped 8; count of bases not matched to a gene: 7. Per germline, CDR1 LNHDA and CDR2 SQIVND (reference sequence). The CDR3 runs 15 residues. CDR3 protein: CASSVLAGGPDEQFF. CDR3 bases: TGTGCCAGTAGTGTACTAGCGGGGGGCCCTGATGAGCAGTTCTTC. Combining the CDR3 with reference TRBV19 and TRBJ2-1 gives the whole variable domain DGGITQSPKYLFRKEGQNVTLSCEQNLNHDAMYWYRQDPGQGLRLIYYSQIVNDFQKGDIAEGYSVSREKKESFPLTVTSAQKNPTAFYLCASSVLAGGPDEQFFGPGTRLTVL.

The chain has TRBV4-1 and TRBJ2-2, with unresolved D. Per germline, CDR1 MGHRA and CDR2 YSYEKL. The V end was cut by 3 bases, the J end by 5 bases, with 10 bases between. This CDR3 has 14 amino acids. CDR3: CASSHPERTGELFF. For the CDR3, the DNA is TGCGCCAGCAGCCATCCGGAGAGGACCGGGGAGCTGTTTTTT.

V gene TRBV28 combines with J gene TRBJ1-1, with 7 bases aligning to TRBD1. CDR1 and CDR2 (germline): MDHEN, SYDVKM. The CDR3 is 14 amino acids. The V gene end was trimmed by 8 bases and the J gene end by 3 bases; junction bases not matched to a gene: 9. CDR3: CASSTQGRYTEAFF. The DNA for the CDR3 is TGTGCCAGCTCAACACAGGGGCGATACACTGAAGCTTTCTTT.

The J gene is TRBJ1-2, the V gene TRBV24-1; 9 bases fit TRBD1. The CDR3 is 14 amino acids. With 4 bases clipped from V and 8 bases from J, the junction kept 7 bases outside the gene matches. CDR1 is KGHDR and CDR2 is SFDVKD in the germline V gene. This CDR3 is CATSERDRVDGYTF. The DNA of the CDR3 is TGTGCCACCAGTGAAAGGGACAGGGTTGACGGCTACACCTTC.

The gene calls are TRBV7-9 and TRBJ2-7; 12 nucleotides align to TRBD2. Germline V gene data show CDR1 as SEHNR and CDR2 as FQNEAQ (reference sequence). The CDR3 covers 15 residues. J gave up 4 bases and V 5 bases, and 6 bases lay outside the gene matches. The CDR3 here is CASSPRTSGAYEQYF. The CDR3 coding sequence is TGTGCCAGCAGCCCTCGGACTAGCGGGGCTTACGAGCAGTACTTC.

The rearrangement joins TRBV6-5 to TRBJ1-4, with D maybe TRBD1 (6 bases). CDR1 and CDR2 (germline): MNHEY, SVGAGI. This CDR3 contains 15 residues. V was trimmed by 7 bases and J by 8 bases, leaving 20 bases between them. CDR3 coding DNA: TGTGCCAGCAAACCGGTCAGGGGATTCGGGGAAAAACTGTTTTTT. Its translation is CASKPVRGFGEKLFF.

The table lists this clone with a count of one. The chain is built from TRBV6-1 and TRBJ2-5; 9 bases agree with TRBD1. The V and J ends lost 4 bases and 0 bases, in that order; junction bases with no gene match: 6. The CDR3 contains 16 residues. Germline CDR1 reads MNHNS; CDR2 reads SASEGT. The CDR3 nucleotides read TGTGCCAGCAGTGTGGACAGGGGCTCTTACCAAGAGACCCAGTACTTC. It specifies CASSVDRGSYQETQYF.

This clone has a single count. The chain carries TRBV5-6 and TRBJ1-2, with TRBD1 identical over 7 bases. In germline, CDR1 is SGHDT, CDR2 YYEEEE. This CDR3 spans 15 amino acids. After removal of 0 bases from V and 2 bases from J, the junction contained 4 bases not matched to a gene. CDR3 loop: CASSLVGGENYGYTF. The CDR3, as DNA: TGTGCCAGCAGCTTGGTAGGGGGCGAGAACTATGGCTACACCTTC.